The T cell receptor beta chain under discussion was sequenced for a study of shared clonotypes between healthy human individuals (dated by TCRdb to the early 2020s). Broadly, across the study: The cohort comprised a couple of women and a few men aged 18 to 49 years. For each donor, three plates each were used for CD4 naive and CD4 memory, two plates were used for CD8 naive, and one plate was used for CD8 memory. Per donor, leukapheresis produced somewhere between about 0.94 and 9 billion PBMCs. Different laboratories and diverse techniques were used to prepare libraries and sequence TCR repertoires, to increase sequencing depth and limit assay-specific biases. To estimate repertoire size and how much clonotype sharing occurs between individuals, the study deeply sequenced the blood TCR repertoires of roughly 5 healthy adults. On the study overall, not on this receptor specifically: Because the study included a small number of donors, the genetic and exposure-history diversity represented was limited. Pairwise subsampling led to the expectation that sequencing depth would affect the degree of clonotype sharing among donors. Naive subsets generally had larger estimated clonotype richness than memory subsets. Even with the large sequencing depth, rarefaction of the sorted-subset datasets indicated that sequencing was incomplete. Across a few donors, approximately 5% of naive CD4, around 3.3% of naive CD8, about 2% of memory CD4, and approximately 0.42% of memory CD8 clonotypes were shared. Sampling was restricted to blood, and TCR repertoires in tissues likely differ from the TCR repertoires found in blood. Clonotypes shared by all four sorted-subset donors showed higher generation probabilities than non-shared clonotypes.

The CDR3 covers 17 residues, taking in both the cysteine and the phenylalanine. Only the CDR3 part of the read is kept: 51 bases, read in frame from the first base. Taken from the germline V gene (reference sequence), the CDR1 and CDR2 loops are PRHDT and FYEKMQ. Trimming removed 5 bases from V and 0 bases from J; the gene matches leave 11 bases unexplained. Details on this clone: The target of this receptor is not known. Per-nucleotide qualities are absent, and no much larger clonotype sits a single base away.

TCR CDR3 regions were amplified from genomic DNA by multiplex PCR using the deep immunoSEQ assay. Extracted genomic DNA from each cell subset was distributed evenly across all wells of several immunoSEQ 96-well plates, and each plate was treated as a replicate. For sorted subsets, approximately 0.2 ug of genomic DNA, equivalent to roughly 33,000 T cell genomes, went into each replicate PCR. Purified libraries were quantified with a Qubit 3.0 fluorometer, sized on a Bioanalyzer 2100, and re-quantified with the KAPA Library Quantification kit. Every immunoSEQ 96-well plate was sequenced on a dedicated single-read 150-cycle Illumina NextSeq 550 flow cell. The study's own analysis went as follows. The immunoSEQ output contained only junctional sequences without quality scores, so filtering could not match that applied to full-length reads. Sequences were annotated with PyIR, a Python wrapper for IgBLAST v1.9, and V/J genes and CDR3 were assigned using IMGT germline references. Reads were removed for weak V/J assignments (E-value above 1e-6), missing CDR3, stop codons, out-of-frame junctions, or ambiguous translated residues. V3J clonotypes were defined as sequences sharing an identical inferred V gene, J gene, and CDR3 amino acid sequence. The percentage overlap between two repertoires was calculated by dividing the number of shared unique clonotypes by the size of the smaller repertoire. RTK rarefaction, the Chao1 estimator, and Recon v2.1 estimates of unobserved clonotypes were used to assess repertoire richness. Generation probabilities were computed with OLGA for all TCRbeta clonotypes obtained by the gDNA method from several donors. Sourced from immuneACCESS, this table was stored by TCRdb with only in-frame sequences that have V and J called. A share of the clones is absent; for the studies checked, an unresolved V gene accounts for under half, and the remainder has no known explanation. V and J calls and clone size are given by that table; D and trimming were obtained from the DNA. The sample profile shows millions of clones; 90% to 95% of them were found once. The ten largest clones take up 1.5% to 2% of the sample.

CD8 naive samples were CD45RO-negative cells positively selected for CCR7, giving a CD45RA+CCR7+ population that excluded TemRA cells. The donors were healthy, HIV-negative adults who had no recently reported acute infections or vaccinations. Every donor was a Caucasian adult living in Nashville, Tennessee, USA. Blood was collected by leukapheresis, and PBMCs were isolated by Ficoll-Histopaque density gradient centrifugation and then cryopreserved in liquid nitrogen vapor phase. Purity and quantity of every magnetically sorted T cell population were checked by analytical flow cytometry. From each sorted fraction, genomic DNA was isolated and quantified by UV absorbance on a Nanodrop 2000c.

Recombination joined TRBV13 with TRBJ2-3; 7 middle bases align to TRBD1. This receptor was obtained from a man aged 18 to 29 in good health. Some clones in this sample may be carry-over from other donors' samples. What was sequenced was naive CD8+ T cells from PBMCs. What this sample's cell subset or site label stands for: CD45RA+CCR7+. This receptor carries the CDR3 CASSPRGNRGSTDTQYF. The base sequence is TGTGCCAGCAGCCCAAGGGGGAACAGGGGAAGCACAGATACGCAGTATTTT.